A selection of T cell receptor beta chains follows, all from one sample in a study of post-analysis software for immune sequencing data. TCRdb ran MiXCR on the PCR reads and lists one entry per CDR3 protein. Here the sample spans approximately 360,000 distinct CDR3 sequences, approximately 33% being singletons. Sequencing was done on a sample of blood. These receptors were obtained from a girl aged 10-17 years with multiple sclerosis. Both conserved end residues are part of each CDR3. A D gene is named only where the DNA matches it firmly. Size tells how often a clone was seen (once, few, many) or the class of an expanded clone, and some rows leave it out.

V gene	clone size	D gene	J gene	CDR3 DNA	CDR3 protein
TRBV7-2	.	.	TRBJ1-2	TGTGCCAGCAGAGGCGGGGCAGCCTATGGCTACACCTTC	CASRGGAAYGYTF
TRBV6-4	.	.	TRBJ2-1	TGTGCCAGCAGTCTTTCACCTTACGGGGATGAGCAGTTCTTC	CASSLSPYGDEQFF
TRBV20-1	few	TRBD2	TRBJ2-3	TGCAGTGCTAGCGGGCGGGGGAGCACAGATACGCAGTATTTT	CSASGRGSTDTQYF
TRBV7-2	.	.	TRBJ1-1	TGTGCCAGCAGCTTAGTCCCTGGGAGGACTGAAGCTTTCTTT	CASSLVPGRTEAFF
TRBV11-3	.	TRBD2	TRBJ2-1	TGTGCCAGCAGCTCCAGGTCCAGCGGGGGGCAGGCCTACAATGAGCAGTTCTTC	CASSSRSSGGQAYNEQFF
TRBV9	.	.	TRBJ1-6	TGTGCCAGCAGCAAGGCAGGGGAATCACCCCTCCACTTT	CASSKAGESPLHF
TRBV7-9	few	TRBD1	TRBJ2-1	TGTGCCCTGGGCAGGGGGCTCCTAAATGAGCAGTTCTTC	CALGRGLLNEQFF
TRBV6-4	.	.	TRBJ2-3	TGTGCCAGCACTGGCACAGATACGCAGTATTTT	CASTGTDTQYF
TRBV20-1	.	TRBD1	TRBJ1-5	TGCAGTGCTAGGGACAGGGGTCTGCAGCCCCAGCATTTT	CSARDRGLQPQHF
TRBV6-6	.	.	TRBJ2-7	TGTGCCAGCTTGGCAAGAGGGGTGAGCTCCTACGAGCAGTACTTC	CASLARGVSSYEQYF
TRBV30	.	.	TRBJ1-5	TGTGCCTGGAGCACCACATACCAGCCCCAGCATTTT	CAWSTTYQPQHF
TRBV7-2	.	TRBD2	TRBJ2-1	TGTGCCAGCAGCGCCCAACTAGCGGGCAATGAGCAGTTCTTC	CASSAQLAGNEQFF
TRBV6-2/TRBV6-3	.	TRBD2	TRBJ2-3	TGTGCCAGCAGTTACTCGCGACTAGCTCCGTATTTT	CASSYSRLAPYF
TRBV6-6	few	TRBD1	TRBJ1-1	TGTGCCAGCAACCGACAGGGGAACACTGAAGCTTTCTTT	CASNRQGNTEAFF
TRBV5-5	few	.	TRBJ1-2	TGTGCCAGCAGCTTAGAGGACAGCCCCTATGGCTACACCTTC	CASSLEDSPYGYTF
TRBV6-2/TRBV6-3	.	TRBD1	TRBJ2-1	TGTGCCAGCAGGACCGAGACAGGGGGTAATGAGCAGTTCTTC	CASRTETGGNEQFF